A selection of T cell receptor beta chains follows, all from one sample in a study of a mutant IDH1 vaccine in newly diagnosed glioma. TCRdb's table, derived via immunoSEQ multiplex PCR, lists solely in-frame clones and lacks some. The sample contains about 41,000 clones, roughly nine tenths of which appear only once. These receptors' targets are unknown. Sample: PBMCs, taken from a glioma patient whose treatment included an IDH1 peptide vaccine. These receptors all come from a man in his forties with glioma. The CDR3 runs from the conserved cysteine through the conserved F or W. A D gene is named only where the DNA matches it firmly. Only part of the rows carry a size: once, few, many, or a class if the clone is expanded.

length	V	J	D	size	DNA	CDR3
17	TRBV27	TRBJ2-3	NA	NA	TGTGCCAGCAGTTTTAATCCCCCTAGCAGAGTCACAGATACGCAGTATTTT	CASSFNPPSRVTDTQYF
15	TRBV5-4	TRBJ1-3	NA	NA	TGTGCCAGCAGTCGGGACGGCCGCTCTGGAAACACCATATATTTT	CASSRDGRSGNTIYF
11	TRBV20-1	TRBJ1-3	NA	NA	TGCAGTGCTAGAGCGGGAAACACCATATATTTT	CSARAGNTIYF
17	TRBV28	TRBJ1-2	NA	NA	TGTGCCAGCAGTTTATGGGCAGGGGCCAAACCTAACTATGGCTACACCTTC	CASSLWAGAKPNYGYTF
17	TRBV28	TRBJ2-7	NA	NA	TGTGCCAGCAGCCTACTATTCACGGCGGGACAGAGATACGAGCAGTACTTC	CASSLLFTAGQRYEQYF
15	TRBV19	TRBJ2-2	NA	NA	TGTGCCAGTATCCGGGGGACGGCGAACACCGGGGAGCTGTTTTTT	CASIRGTANTGELFF
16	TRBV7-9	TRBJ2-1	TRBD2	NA	TGTGCCAGCAGCTCCTCGGGACTAGCGTCATACAATGAGCAGTTCTTC	CASSSSGLASYNEQFF
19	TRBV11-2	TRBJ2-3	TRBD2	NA	TGTGCCAGCAGCCACCGACTAGCGGGGGATGGGTCCGCCGCAGATACGCAGTATTTT	CASSHRLAGDGSAADTQYF
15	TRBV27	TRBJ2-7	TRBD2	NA	TGTGCCAGCAGTTCGAGACTAGCGGGCTCCTACGAGCAGTACTTC	CASSSRLAGSYEQYF
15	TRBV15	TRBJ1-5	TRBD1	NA	TGTGCCACCAGCAGAGACAGGGGGGGATTCCAGCCCCAGCATTTT	CATSRDRGGFQPQHF
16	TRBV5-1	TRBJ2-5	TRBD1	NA	TGCGCCAGCAGCACCACAGGGGTCCCTAGCCAAGAGACCCAGTACTTC	CASSTTGVPSQETQYF
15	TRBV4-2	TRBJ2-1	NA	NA	TGTGCCAGCAGCCAAGATTACAGGTCCTACAATGAGCAGTTCTTC	CASSQDYRSYNEQFF
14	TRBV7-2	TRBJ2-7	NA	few	TGTGCCAGCAGCTTAGCCCGGTTCGGCTACGAGCAGTACTTC	CASSLARFGYEQYF
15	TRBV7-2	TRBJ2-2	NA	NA	TGTGCCAGCAGCCCTCAGGGAGGGAACACCGGGGAGCTGTTTTTT	CASSPQGGNTGELFF
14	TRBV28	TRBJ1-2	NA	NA	TGTGCCAGTACAGACTCGACGCTAAGCTATGGCTACACCTTC	CASTDSTLSYGYTF
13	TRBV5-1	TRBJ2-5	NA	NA	TGCGCCAGCAGCTTAAACGGCCCAGAGACCCAGTACTTC	CASSLNGPETQYF
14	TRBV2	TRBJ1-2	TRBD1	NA	TGTGCCAGCAGCCGGGACAGGGGGCCCTATGGCTACACCTTC	CASSRDRGPYGYTF
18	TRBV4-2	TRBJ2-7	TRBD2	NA	TGTGCCAGCAGCAAGGCCGGGCTAGCGGGAGGAAGGGGGTACGAGCAGTACTTC	CASSKAGLAGGRGYEQYF
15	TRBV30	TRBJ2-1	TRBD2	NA	TGTGCCTGGAGCCGTGGGAGCGGGGGGCCTGATGAGCAGTTCTTC	CAWSRGSGGPDEQFF
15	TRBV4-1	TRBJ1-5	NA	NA	TGCGCCAGCAGCCAGGGTCCGGGACCCAATCAGCCCCAGCATTTT	CASSQGPGPNQPQHF
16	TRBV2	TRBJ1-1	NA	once	TGTGCCAGCAGTGATAGGGCAGTCAATCAGAACACTGAAGCTTTCTTT	CASSDRAVNQNTEAFF
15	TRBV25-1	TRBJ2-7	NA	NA	TGTGCCAGCAGCCTTAGGGGGGAGGGCCGCTACGAGCAGTACTTC	CASSLRGEGRYEQYF
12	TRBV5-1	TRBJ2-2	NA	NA	TGCGCCAGCAGCACCAACACCGGGGAGCTGTTTTTT	CASSTNTGELFF
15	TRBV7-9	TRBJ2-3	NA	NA	TGTGCCAGCAGCTTATCAACTGGGACTTCAGATACGCAGTATTTT	CASSLSTGTSDTQYF
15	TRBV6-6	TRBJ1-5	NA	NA	TGTGCCAGCAGTCCCCGGGGTAGCAGCAATCAGCCCCAGCATTTT	CASSPRGSSNQPQHF
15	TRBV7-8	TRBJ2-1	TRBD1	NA	TGTGCCAGCAGCTCCCGGGACAGGGCTTACAATGAGCAGTTCTTC	CASSSRDRAYNEQFF
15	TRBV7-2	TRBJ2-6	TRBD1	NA	TGTGCCAGCAGCTCAGGGGGCTACGGGGCCAACGTCCTGACTTTC	CASSSGGYGANVLTF
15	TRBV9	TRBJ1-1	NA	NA	TGTGCCAGCAGCCCCCGTGGGGGGGGGAGGACTGAAGCTTTCTTT	CASSPRGGGRTEAFF
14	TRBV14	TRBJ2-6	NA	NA	TGTGCCAGCAGCCAAGTAACTGGGGCCAACGTCCTGACTTTC	CASSQVTGANVLTF
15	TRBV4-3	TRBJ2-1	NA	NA	TGCGCCAGCAGCCTGTCACTATATTCCCTATATGAGCAGTTCTTC	CASSLSLYSLYEQFF
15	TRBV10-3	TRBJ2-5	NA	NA	TGTGCCATCAGTGAGTCGATTTCGGGGGCTGAGACCCAGTACTTC	CAISESISGAETQYF
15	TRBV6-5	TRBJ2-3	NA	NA	TGTGCCAGCAGCCTCGGTATAACTAGCACAGATACGCAGTATTTT	CASSLGITSTDTQYF
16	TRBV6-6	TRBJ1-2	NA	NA	TGTGCCAGCAGTTACTCGGTGGGCCGGGAATCATATGGCTACACCTTC	CASSYSVGRESYGYTF
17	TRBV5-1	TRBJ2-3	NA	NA	TGCGCCAGCAGCTTGGAAGGGTTGTGGCCGATAACAGATACGCAGTATTTT	CASSLEGLWPITDTQYF
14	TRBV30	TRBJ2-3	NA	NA	TGTGCCTGGATGTACGGTCCCTGGGGAGATACGCAGTATTTT	CAWMYGPWGDTQYF
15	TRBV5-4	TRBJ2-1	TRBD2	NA	TGTGCCAGCAGCTTGTTCGGCGGGAGTCTCAATGAGCAGTTCTTC	CASSLFGGSLNEQFF
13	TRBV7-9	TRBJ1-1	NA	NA	TGTGCCAGCAGCTTCGGGAGCACCGCTGAAGCTTTCTTT	CASSFGSTAEAFF
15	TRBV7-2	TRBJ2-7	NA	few	TGTGCCAGCAGCCACTTTGGCGGTGAAGACTACGAGCAGTACTTC	CASSHFGGEDYEQYF
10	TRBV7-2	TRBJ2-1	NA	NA	TGTGCCAGCGGAAACAATGAGCAGTTCTTC	CASGNNEQFF
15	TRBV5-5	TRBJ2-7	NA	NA	TGTGCCAGCAGCTTGGACCAGCGCCTTTCCTACGAGCAGTACTTC	CASSLDQRLSYEQYF
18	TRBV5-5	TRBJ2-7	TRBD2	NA	TGTGCCAGCAGCCCATCAAGACTAGCGGGAGGGCCGGACTACGAGCAGTACTTC	CASSPSRLAGGPDYEQYF
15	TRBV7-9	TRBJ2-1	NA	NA	TGTGCCAGCAGCTCCCCTTGGGCCGGGAGAAGTGAGCAGTTCTTC	CASSSPWAGRSEQFF
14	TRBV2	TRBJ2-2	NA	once	TGTGCCATCGCGACAGGAACGAACACCGGGGAGCTGTTTTTT	CAIATGTNTGELFF
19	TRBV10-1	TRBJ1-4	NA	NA	TGCGCCAGCAGTGAGTCGAAGACAAAGGGAGGAGCGACTAATGAAAAACTGTTTTTT	CASSESKTKGGATNEKLFF
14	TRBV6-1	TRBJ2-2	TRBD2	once	TGTGCCAGCAGAAGCGGGGGGGCAACCGGGGAGCTGTTTTTT	CASRSGGATGELFF